A single sample gave rise to the 32 T cell receptor beta chains below, sequenced in a study of cytomegalovirus exposure and HLA in healthy donors. Sequenced by immunoSEQ multiplex PCR; TCRdb stores in-frame clones only, minus some. The sample includes 110,000 or so clones, 75% to 90% of them seen just once. Sequenced: PBMCs. The receptors were gathered from a man younger than 35 in good health and CMV-seropositive.

V and J are TRBV4-3 and TRBJ2-5; TRBD2 matches 8 bases. The CDR3 runs to 16 residues. Germline V gene sequence: CDR1 LGHNA, CDR2 YSLEER. J was trimmed by 7 bases and V by 0 bases; bases with no gene match: 10. The CDR3 reads CASSQDRFGLAGTQYF. In DNA form, the CDR3 reads TGCGCCAGCAGCCAAGATCGGTTCGGTCTAGCGGGGACCCAGTACTTC.

The chain combines TRBV21-1 with TRBJ1-5. TRBV21-1 is a pseudogene locus. The CDR3 extends over 17 amino acids. The CDR3 sequence: CASSSKGGGPPNQPQHF. CDR3 sequence (DNA): TGTGCCAGCAGCTCAAAGGGGGGGGGCCCGCCCAATCAGCCCCAGCATTTT.

In this sample, this clone turned up once. The gene calls are TRBV4-3 and TRBJ2-1, with 10 bases matching TRBD2. The CDR3 extends over 20 amino acids. Germline V gene lookup returns CDR1 LGHNA and CDR2 YSLEER. With V trimmed by 0 bases and J by 0 bases, 11 bases remained unmatched. CDR3 nucleotides: TGCGCCAGCAGCCAAGATCGTGCTAGCGGGGGCTTCAGCTCCTACAATGAGCAGTTCTTC. This encodes CASSQDRASGGFSSYNEQFF.

The gene calls are TRBV7-9 and TRBJ2-1, with 10 positions matching TRBD2. The length of the CDR3 is 16 residues. Trimming removed 5 bases from V and 3 bases from J; junction bases left unmatched: 7. Germline CDR1 reads SEHNR; CDR2 reads FQNEAQ (reference sequence). The CDR3 nucleotides read TGTGCCAGCAGCCGAACTCTAGCGGGGGACTACAATGAGCAGTTCTTC. This translates into CASSRTLAGDYNEQFF.

The V call is TRBV5-1, the J call TRBJ1-4; D not certain. V dropped 1 base and J dropped 4 bases, with 11 bases sitting between them. The CDR3 sequence is 15 residues long. Germline assignment: CDR1 SGHRS and CDR2 YFSETQ. The CDR3 DNA is TGCGCCAGCAGCTTGAGAGGAGACTTTAATGAAAAACTGTTTTTT. Translating it yields CASSLRGDFNEKLFF.

This chain links TRBV7-9 with TRBJ1-1, with a possible D match to TRBD1 (6 bases). Germline CDR1 and CDR2: SEHNR and FQNEAQ (reference sequence). The CDR3 contains 14 residues. Trimming removed 1 base from V and 5 bases from J, with 11 bases in between. The chain's CDR3 is CASSLGGRKTEAFF. For the CDR3, the DNA is TGTGCCAGCAGCTTAGGGGGGCGCAAGACTGAAGCTTTCTTT.

V usage is TRBV15 and J usage is TRBJ1-1, with D maybe TRBD1 (6 bases). The CDR3 is made up of 15 amino acids. From germline, CDR1 is LNHNV and CDR2 YYDKDF (reference sequence). The germline V and J ends were trimmed by 1 base and 5 bases, with 14 bases remaining between them. The chain's CDR3 is CATSRGGRGGTEAFF. CDR3 DNA: TGTGCCACCAGCAGAGGTGGCAGGGGAGGGACTGAAGCTTTCTTT.

The rearrangement uses TRBV2 and TRBJ2-1; tentatively, D is TRBD1 (6 bases). The CDR3 has 13 amino acids. Germline V gives CDR1 SNHLY, CDR2 FYNNEI. Deletions cut 8 bases from V and 7 bases from J, with 15 bases between. CDR3 protein: CASWTAPGNEQFF. The CDR3 bases are TGTGCCAGCTGGACAGCCCCCGGGAATGAGCAGTTCTTC.

The chain couples TRBV27 to TRBJ2-2; weak D call: TRBD2 (5 bases). The CDR3 consists of 16 residues. V shed 5 bases and J shed 3 bases, with 16 bases lying between them. Germline loops: CDR1 MNHEY, CDR2 SMNVEV (reference sequence). This CDR3 is CASSPFSGLDTGELFF. CDR3 in DNA: TGTGCCAGCAGTCCCTTCTCGGGGTTAGACACCGGGGAGCTGTTTTTT.

V gene TRBV7-9 combines with J gene TRBJ1-1; D is possibly TRBD1 (5 bases). Trimming took off 1 base at V and 3 bases at J, with 12 bases between the two ends. CDR3 length: 15 amino acids. Germline CDR1 SEHNR, CDR2 FQNEAQ (reference sequence). The DNA for the CDR3 is TGTGCCAGCAGCTTAGTTCAGGGAGGGGACACTGAAGCTTTCTTT. It yields the protein CASSLVQGGDTEAFF.

The chain links TRBV15 to TRBJ1-4; 10 positions agree with TRBD1. V lost 6 bases, J lost 3 bases, and 16 bases stayed unmatched. Germline CDR1 and CDR2: LNHNV and YYDKDF (reference sequence). The CDR3 has 19 residues. The CDR3 DNA reads as TGTGCCACCAGGGGGGGCCGGGACAGGGGTTATTCCGCTAATGAAAAACTGTTTTTT. It encodes CATRGGRDRGYSANEKLFF.

The CDR3 nucleotides read TGTGCCAGCAGTGAAGGACAGGCGTCCTATTCACCCCTCCACTTT. Protein product: CASSEGQASYSPLHF. The gene calls are TRBV6-1 and TRBJ1-6, with D perhaps TRBD1 (6 bases). Germline assignment: CDR1 MNHNS and CDR2 SASEGT. The CDR3 contains 15 residues. V was cut by 1 base and J by 8 bases, with 12 bases left in between.

The chain joins TRBV7-2 to TRBJ2-3, with 7 bases that match TRBD1. CDR1 and CDR2 from the germline V gene are SGHTA and FQGNSA. Trimming at V came to 5 bases and at J to 4 bases, leaving 6 bases not matched to a gene. This CDR3 has 14 residues. The CDR3 loop reads CASSRQGMSDTQYF. CDR3 coding DNA: TGTGCCAGCAGCAGACAGGGAATGTCAGATACGCAGTATTTT.

The chain has TRBV14 and TRBJ2-7, with TRBD1 as a possible D gene (7 bases). The CDR3 consists of 14 residues. The germline CDR1 and CDR2 sequences are SGHDN and FVKESK. Trimming removed 4 bases from V and 5 bases from J, with 15 bases in between. CDR3 sequence reads: CASSLDRDWDEQYF. The CDR3, as DNA: TGTGCCAGCAGCCTCGACAGGGACTGGGACGAGCAGTACTTC.

Only one count was recorded for this clone. V gene TRBV4-2 combines with J gene TRBJ1-3; no reliable D call. Trimming cost V 1 base and J 2 bases, with 9 bases left between them. Germline CDR1 and CDR2: LGHNA and YNFKEQ. The CDR3 loop spans 15 amino acids. This chain's CDR3 is CASSQARETGNTIYF. As DNA, the CDR3 is TGTGCCAGCAGCCAAGCTAGAGAAACTGGAAACACCATATATTTT.

The chain uses TRBV7-9 and TRBJ2-2, with 8 nucleotides matching TRBD2. The ends lost 5 bases at V and 5 bases at J; junction bases unmatched: 10. Germline CDR1 is SEHNR and CDR2 is FQNEAQ (reference sequence). The CDR3 totals 16 residues. CDR3 bases: TGTGCCAGCAGCCTTCCACGGGGGGGGCAAACCGGGGAGCTGTTTTTT. Translation gives CASSLPRGGQTGELFF.

The table lists this clone with a count of one. The rearrangement uses TRBV6-6 and TRBJ2-5; TRBD1 agrees at 10 bases. Germline lookup yields CDR1 MNHNY and CDR2 SVGAGI (reference sequence). V gave up 8 bases and J gave up 7 bases; unmatched junction bases: 16. This CDR3 has 16 residues. CDR3 DNA sequence: TGTGCCAGCGCCCCCGGGACAGGGGTGACAAAGGGGACCCAGTACTTC. Its protein product is CASAPGTGVTKGTQYF.

This chain links TRBV11-2 with TRBJ2-3; D unresolved. The germline CDR1 and CDR2 sequences are SGHAT and FQNNGV. This CDR3 has 13 amino acids. V lost 3 bases, J lost 6 bases, and 10 bases lay in between. The CDR3 region has the DNA TGTGCCAGCAGCTTCGTCCTTTTGGATACGCAGTATTTT. This codes for CASSFVLLDTQYF.

The chain links TRBV7-2 to TRBJ2-5; 10 bases are a match to TRBD1. Per germline, CDR1 SGHTA and CDR2 FQGNSA. The CDR3 spans 15 residues. The V gene end was trimmed by 6 bases and the J gene end by 2 bases; junction bases not matched to a gene: 6. The CDR3 sequence is CASSTRTGGQETQYF. DNA for the CDR3: TGTGCCAGCAGTACGAGGACAGGGGGGCAAGAGACCCAGTACTTC.

The chain links TRBV10-3 to TRBJ2-7; TRBD1 might be the D (6 bases). The CDR3 spans 14 residues. The V end lost 6 bases, the J end lost 4 bases, and 16 bases lay between the germline ends. Germline CDR1 reads ENHRY; CDR2 reads SYGVKD. CDR3 amino acids: CAIRRWDNPYEQYF. CDR3 DNA: TGTGCCATCAGGCGGTGGGACAACCCTTACGAGCAGTACTTC.

This chain uses TRBV27 with TRBJ2-1; TRBD2 matches at 7 bases. The CDR3 totals 14 residues. Trimming at V came to 6 bases and at J to 0 bases, leaving 2 bases not matched to a gene. In germline, CDR1 is MNHEY, CDR2 SMNVEV (reference sequence). The CDR3: CASRWGGSYNEQFF. The CDR3 bases are TGTGCCAGCAGGTGGGGGGGCTCCTACAATGAGCAGTTCTTC.

The chain recombines TRBV15 with TRBJ1-1; D gene unclear. CDR3 size: 15 residues. The germline V and J ends were trimmed by 0 bases and 3 bases, with 11 bases remaining between them. In germline, CDR1 is LNHNV, CDR2 YYDKDF (reference sequence). The CDR3 is CATSRDPRPDTEAFF. The CDR3 DNA reads TGTGCCACCAGCAGAGATCCTAGGCCAGACACTGAAGCTTTCTTT.

Concerning this clone itself: Relative to the germline gene, one junction end is altered; a read error may explain this. This sequence joins TRBV19 and TRBJ2-7, with TRBD1 identical over 9 bases. The length of the CDR3 is 13 residues. Germline CDR1 LNHDA, CDR2 SQIVND (reference sequence). CDR3 loop: CASSIVTGGEEYF. In DNA form, the CDR3 reads TGTGCCAGTAGTATCGTCACAGGGGGCGAGGAGTACTTC.

The chain has TRBV5-1 and TRBJ2-1; 9 bases line up with TRBD2. In germline, CDR1 is SGHRS, CDR2 YFSETQ. The J segment lost 4 bases and the V segment lost 0 bases, leaving 11 bases of the junction unmatched. This CDR3 region has 18 residues. CDR3 nucleotides: TGCGCCAGCAGCTTGGCCGTGAGTAGCGGGGGTAGATACAATGAGCAGTTCTTC. The encoded protein is CASSLAVSSGGRYNEQFF.

This chain links TRBV5-1 with TRBJ1-2; 8 nucleotides align to TRBD1. The length of the CDR3 is 15 residues. J gave up 4 bases and V 0 bases, and 5 bases lay outside the gene matches. Germline lookup yields CDR1 SGHRS and CDR2 YFSETQ. The CDR3 coding sequence is TGCGCCAGCAGCTTGGGGCAGGGGGCTGGCTATGGCTACACCTTC. Residues: CASSLGQGAGYGYTF.

The chain recombines TRBV2 with TRBJ2-7, with 10 bases lining up with TRBD1. The CDR3 is made up of 14 amino acids. The junction had 5 bases not matched to a gene; V was cut back by 7 bases and J by 2 bases. Germline lookup yields CDR1 SNHLY and CDR2 FYNNEI. Here the CDR3 DNA reads TGTGCCAGCATGGGGGACAGGGGAACCTACGAGCAGTACTTC. Its protein is CASMGDRGTYEQYF. Looking up the rest from reference TRBV2 and TRBJ2-7 gives the full variable domain: EPEVTQTPSHQVTQMGQEVILRCVPISNHLYFYWYRQILGQKVEFLVSFYNNEISEKSEIFDDQFSVERPDGSNFTLKIRSTKLEDSAMYFCASMGDRGTYEQYFGPGTRLTVT.

The chain joins TRBV28 to TRBJ2-5; 7 bases align to TRBD2. The V and J ends lost 2 bases and 3 bases, in that order; junction bases with no gene match: 3. CDR1 is MDHEN, CDR2 SYDVKM, per germline. The CDR3 length is 14 residues. DNA for the CDR3: TGTGCCAGCAGTTTACTAGCGGAAAAAGAGACCCAGTACTTC. Translation: CASSLLAEKETQYF. Full variable domain (missing parts from reference TRBV28 and TRBJ2-5): DVKVTQSSRYLVKRTGEKVFLECVQDMDHENMFWYRQDPGLGLRLIYFSYDVKMKEKGDIPEGYSVSREKKERFSLILESASTNQTSMYLCASSLLAEKETQYFGPGTRLLVL.

The genes are TRBV7-2 and TRBJ1-6, with a tentative D call TRBD1 (5 bases). This CDR3 spans 18 amino acids. V was shortened by 3 bases and J by 7 bases, with 22 bases between the two germline ends. CDR1 is SGHTA, CDR2 FQGNSA, per germline. This chain's CDR3 is CASSFIPRQRHANSPLHF. The CDR3 nucleotides read TGTGCCAGCAGCTTTATTCCCCGACAGAGACACGCAAATTCACCCCTCCACTTT.

The chain combines TRBV6-6 with TRBJ2-3; TRBD1 aligns across 12 bases. V shed 7 bases, J shed 4 bases, and the junction held 6 bases outside the gene matches. This CDR3 spans 15 amino acids. Germline loops: CDR1 MNHNY, CDR2 SVGAGI (reference sequence). This chain's CDR3 is CASTTGDRGPDTQYF. CDR3 DNA sequence: TGTGCCAGCACCACCGGGGACAGGGGGCCAGATACGCAGTATTTT.

This chain connects TRBV21-1 to TRBJ1-6; the table gives TRBD1 as D, unverified against the DNA. TRBV21-1 has pseudogene status. The CDR3 runs to 14 residues. The CDR3 DNA is TGTGCCAGCAGCAAAGGACACAATAATTCACCCCTCCACTTT. This codes for CASSKGHNNSPLHF.

The V gene is TRBV7-2, the J gene TRBJ2-7, with 8 bases fitting TRBD1. The CDR3 extends over 14 amino acids. Looked up from germline, CDR1 is SGHTA and CDR2 is FQGNSA. After removal of 2 bases from V and 2 bases from J, the junction contained 2 bases not matched to a gene. CDR3 amino acids: CASSLQQGAYEQYF. For the CDR3, the DNA is TGTGCCAGCAGCTTACAACAGGGGGCCTACGAGCAGTACTTC.

The rearrangement uses TRBV25-1 and TRBJ1-2; 7 bases are a match to TRBD1. After removal of 1 base from V and 7 bases from J, the junction contained 6 bases not matched to a gene. The CDR3 spans 14 residues. Germline CDR1 and CDR2: MGHDK and SYGVNS. The CDR3 DNA sequence: TGTGCCAGCAGTGAATTCCGGGACAGCTCTGGCTACACCTTC. Its protein product is CASSEFRDSSGYTF.